The 7 T cell receptor beta chains reported below all come from one sample, sequenced in a study of identical twins. TCRdb redid the calling of the 5' RACE reads with MiXCR, one entry per CDR3 protein. The profile shows around 530,000 distinct CDR3 sequences, approximately 14% of them singletons. The data also belong to a second study, concerning yellow fever vaccine responses in identical twins.

What was sequenced was CD4+ T cells sorted from blood. The receptor source for this set is a woman in her late teens or twenties in good health.

The rearrangement uses TRBV5-1 and TRBJ1-1; TRBD1 aligns across 9 bases. The CDR3 consists of 15 residues. V was clipped by 5 bases and J by 2 bases; unmatched bases: 7. Germline CDR1 reads SGHRS; CDR2 reads YFSETQ. The CDR3 DNA is TGCGCCAGCAGAGGACAGGGGTCCCCCAACACTGAAGCTTTCTTT. Its protein product is CASRGQGSPNTEAFF.

This chain connects TRBV20-1 to TRBJ2-4; tentatively, D is TRBD1 (6 bases). Germline V CDR1 and CDR2: DFQATT, SNEGSKA (reference sequence). V lost 4 bases and J lost 6, with 13 bases in between. There are 13 residues in the CDR3. The CDR3 spells CSATDRLGNIQYF. As DNA, the CDR3 is TGCAGTGCTACCGACAGGTTGGGAAACATTCAGTACTTC.

The sample holds a few counts of this clonotype. The chain is built from TRBV18 and TRBJ2-3; perhaps TRBD2 as D (7 bases). Germline values: CDR1 KGHSH, CDR2 LQKENI. V dropped 4 bases and J dropped 0 bases, with 11 bases sitting between them. This CDR3 spans 15 amino acids. The CDR3 nucleotides are TGTGCCAGCTCACAAGCGGGACAAAGCACAGATACGCAGTATTTT. It encodes CASSQAGQSTDTQYF.

This clonotype came up a few times. This chain joins TRBV6-1 and TRBJ2-7; D might be TRBD1 (5 bases). Looked up from germline, CDR1 is MNHNS and CDR2 is SASEGT. With 4 bases removed from V and 3 bases from J, the gap between germline ends came to 13 bases. The CDR3 is 14 amino acids. CDR3 bases: TGTGCCAGCAGTGCTGGGGCTGGATACTACGAGCAGTACGTC. Residues: CASSAGAGYYEQYV.

The chain has TRBV7-8 and TRBJ1-5, with a possible D match to TRBD1 (6 bases). CDR3 length equals 15 residues. V lost 4 bases and J lost 2, with 12 bases in between. Germline CDR1 and CDR2: SGHVS and FQNEAQ. The CDR3 protein is CASSSQGVGNQPQHF. CDR3 sequence (DNA): TGTGCCAGCAGCTCACAGGGCGTAGGCAATCAGCCCCAGCATTTT.

Many counts were recorded for this clonotype. The chain employs TRBV7-9 and TRBJ2-7; D not resolved. Germline V CDR1 and CDR2: SEHNR, FQNEAQ (reference sequence). The CDR3 has 14 amino acids. V was shortened by 5 bases and J by 2 bases, with 13 bases between the two germline ends. Written as DNA, the CDR3 is TGTGCCAGCAGCCCCGACTTATTACCCTACGAGCAGTACTTC. It translates to CASSPDLLPYEQYF.

The table lists this clonotype with a few counts. This chain uses TRBV10-1 with TRBJ2-1, with 8 positions matching TRBD2. Germline trimming cut 8 bases from V and 4 bases from J; bases unmatched to any gene: 13. CDR1 is WNHNN and CDR2 is SYGVQD in the germline V gene (reference sequence). The CDR3 consists of 16 residues. The CDR3 DNA is TGCGCCAGCCCTCGAACCCGACTAGCGAGATACAATGAGCAGTTCTTC. Its protein is CASPRTRLARYNEQFF.